Sequencing of this TCR beta chain was carried out in a study of cytomegalovirus exposure and HLA in healthy donors. CDR3 length equals 15 residues. Germline CDR1 reads MGHRA; CDR2 reads YSYEKL. V shed 2 bases and J 1 base; nucleotides not matched to a gene: 4. Clones were sequenced by immunoSEQ multiplex PCR, and TCRdb holds only the in-frame ones, with some missing. The table shows over 150,000 clones, with about 86% occurring only once. Whole-study results and caveats: As confirmed in vitro, a few CMV-associated chains were specific for CMV antigens.

On this clone: As yet, its antigen is unknown.

Separate from the 666-subject first cohort, the roughly 120-subject validation cohort was the one that the donors belonged to. The TCR sequence derives from a woman in her late teens or twenties in good health and CMV-seropositive. The V call is TRBV4-1, the J call TRBJ1-1, with TRBD1 matching over 7 bases. The specimen was PBMCs. CDR3 region: CASSQRTGPNTEAFF. In DNA, the CDR3 is TGCGCCAGCAGCCAAAGGACAGGACCGAACACTGAAGCTTTCTTT.